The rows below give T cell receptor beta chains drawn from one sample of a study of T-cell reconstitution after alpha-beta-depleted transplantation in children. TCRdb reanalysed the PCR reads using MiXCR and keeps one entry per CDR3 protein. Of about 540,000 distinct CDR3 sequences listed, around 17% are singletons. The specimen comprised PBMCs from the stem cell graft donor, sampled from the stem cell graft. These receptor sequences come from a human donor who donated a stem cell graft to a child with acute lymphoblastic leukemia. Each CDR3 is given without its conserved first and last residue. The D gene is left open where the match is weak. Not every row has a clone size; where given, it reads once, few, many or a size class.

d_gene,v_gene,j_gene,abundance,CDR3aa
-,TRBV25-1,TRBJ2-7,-,ASKGGSYEQY
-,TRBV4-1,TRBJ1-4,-,ASSQPGEKLF
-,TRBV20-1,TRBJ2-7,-,SARGLPGEQY
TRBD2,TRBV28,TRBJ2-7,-,ASIPPLSGRNEQY
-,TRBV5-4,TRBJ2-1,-,AIRAGSNNEQF
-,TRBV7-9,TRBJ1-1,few,ASSLGQTAEAF
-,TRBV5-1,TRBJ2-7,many,ASSLVVGYEQY
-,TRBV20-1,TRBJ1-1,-,SARDRWGGEAF
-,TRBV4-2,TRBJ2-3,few,ASSQAGFREDTQY
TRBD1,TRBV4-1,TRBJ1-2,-,ASSQGDWTGGPDGYT
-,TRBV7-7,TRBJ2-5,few,ASSPNVVGETQY
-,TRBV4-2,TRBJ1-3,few,ASSQVAGPGNTIY
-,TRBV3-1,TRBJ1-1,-,ASSQVPGLGAF
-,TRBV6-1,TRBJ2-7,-,ASSTITSYEQY
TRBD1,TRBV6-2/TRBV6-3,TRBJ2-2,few,ASSSRDRYYTGELF
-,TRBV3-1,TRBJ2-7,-,GSTRRGDREQY
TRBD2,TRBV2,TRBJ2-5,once,ASSELGMGLADQETQY
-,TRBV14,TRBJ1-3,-,ASSQDFGAGNTIY
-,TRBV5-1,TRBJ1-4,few,ASSLGQPFNEKLF
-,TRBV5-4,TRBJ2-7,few,ASSVGLSTYEQY
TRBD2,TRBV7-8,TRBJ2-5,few,ASSLAAGGLSGTPQETQY
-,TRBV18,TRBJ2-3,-,ASSPGGPTTDTQY
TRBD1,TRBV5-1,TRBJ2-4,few,ASSFPDRGGANDKNIQY
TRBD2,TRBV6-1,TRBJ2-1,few,ASSSGTSGRDEQF
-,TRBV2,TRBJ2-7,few,ASGGGSPRNEQY
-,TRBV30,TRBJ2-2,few,AWSVPGDTGELF
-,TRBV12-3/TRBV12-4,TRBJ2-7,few,ASSGPDYEQY
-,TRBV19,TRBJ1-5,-,ASSNMLSNQPQH
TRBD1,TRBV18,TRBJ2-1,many,ASSPTGNEQF